Following are 21 T cell receptor beta chains from one sample sequenced in a study of blood T cell repertoires in COVID-19. Profiling relied on immunoSEQ multiplex PCR, and the TCRdb table lists in-frame clones only, not all of them. The sample lists around 260,000 clones, around 89% occurring once. The source material was peripheral blood. These receptors came from a man aged 25-45 years with acute or convalescent COVID-19.

This chain uses TRBV5-1 with TRBJ1-2; perhaps TRBD1 as D (6 bases). V lost 0 bases and J 6 bases, leaving 12 bases between the germline ends. Per germline, CDR1 SGHRS and CDR2 YFSETQ. The CDR3 contains 14 residues. The CDR3 loop is CASSLVAGGNGYTF. CDR3 coding DNA: TGCGCCAGCAGCTTGGTCGCTGGGGGCAATGGCTACACCTTC.

The chain is built from TRBV28 and TRBJ1-3; D is undetermined. V was cut by 3 bases and J by 0 bases, with 9 bases left in between. Germline CDR1 MDHEN, CDR2 SYDVKM. The CDR3 extends over 15 amino acids. CDR3 protein: CASSLGLSSGNTIYF. CDR3 nucleotide sequence: TGTGCCAGCAGTTTGGGCCTGAGCTCTGGAAACACCATATATTTT.

This rearrangement joins TRBV4-1 to TRBJ2-3; D is perhaps TRBD1 (5 bases). CDR3 length equals 17 residues. The germline V gene encodes CDR1 MGHRA and CDR2 YSYEKL. The V and J ends lost 2 bases and 2 bases respectively, with 17 bases between them. The CDR3 region is CASSQRRTDTYTDTQYF. DNA for the CDR3: TGCGCCAGCAGCCAACGTAGGACGGACACCTACACAGATACGCAGTATTTT.

J is TRBJ2-7 and V is TRBV6-5, with 8 bases lining up with TRBD1. The CDR3 is made up of 14 amino acids. V trimming: 8 bases; J trimming: 4 bases; junction bases outside the gene matches: 10. Germline V CDR1 and CDR2: MNHEY, SVGAGI. The CDR3 DNA reads TGTGCCAGCCTAACAACAGGGGGTCTATACGAGCAGTACTTC. Its translation: CASLTTGGLYEQYF.

This clone appeared once. This chain connects TRBV19 to TRBJ1-1; 8 positions agree with TRBD1. The CDR3 is 18 residues long. The germline V gene has CDR1 LNHDA and CDR2 SQIVND (reference sequence). V shed 5 bases and J 4 bases; nucleotides not matched to a gene: 18. The CDR3 loop reads CASSPGGVPLTFSTEAFF. CDR3 DNA sequence: TGTGCCAGTAGTCCAGGGGGCGTCCCCCTCACTTTTTCCACTGAAGCTTTCTTT.

The chain links TRBV28 to TRBJ2-6, with D possibly TRBD2 on 5 matching bases. This CDR3 is 15 amino acids long. The V end lost 6 bases, the J end lost 1 base, and 10 bases lay between the germline ends. Per germline, CDR1 MDHEN and CDR2 SYDVKM. In nucleotides, the CDR3 is TGTGCCAGCAGCATCACGGGGTCTGGGGCCAACGTCCTGACTTTC. Protein sequence: CASSITGSGANVLTF.

The rearrangement links TRBV27 to TRBJ2-7; no clear D gene. The CDR3 has 12 residues. V dropped 7 bases and J dropped 3 bases, with 10 bases sitting between them. From germline, CDR1 is MNHEY and CDR2 SMNVEV (reference sequence). The CDR3 sequence: CASNPPGYEQYF. Here the CDR3 DNA reads TGTGCCAGCAACCCACCCGGCTACGAGCAGTACTTC.

This chain connects TRBV19 to TRBJ1-1; D is unclear. CDR3 size: 15 residues. Germline CDR1 and CDR2: LNHDA and SQIVND (reference sequence). Trimming took 9 bases from V and 1 from J, leaving 18 bases between them. CDR3 sequence reads: CASRIGREWNTEAFF. DNA of the CDR3: TGTGCCAGCCGTATTGGACGGGAATGGAACACTGAAGCTTTCTTT.

The CDR3 sequence is CASRTDRSEQYF. CDR3 bases: TGTGCCAGCAGGACCGACAGAAGCGAGCAGTACTTC. The chain is built from TRBV2 and TRBJ2-7; D perhaps matches TRBD1 (5 bases). Germline lookup yields CDR1 SNHLY and CDR2 FYNNEI. Trimming removed 6 bases from V and 6 bases from J, with 12 bases in between. This CDR3 is built from 12 residues.

The rearrangement links TRBV7-3 to TRBJ2-3, with 14 bases lining up with TRBD2. This CDR3 contains 18 residues. V gave up 5 bases and J gave up 1 base; unmatched junction bases: 8. The germline CDR1 and CDR2 sequences are SGHTA and FQGTGA. The CDR3 protein is CASSPGTSGRMGTDTQYF. The DNA of the CDR3 is TGTGCCAGCAGCCCAGGGACTAGCGGGAGAATGGGCACAGATACGCAGTATTTT.

This chain uses TRBV7-7 with TRBJ2-5; 10 bases line up with TRBD2. CDR1 and CDR2 from the germline V gene are SSHAT and FNYEAQ (reference sequence). The CDR3 is 14 residues long. The CDR3 loop is CASSLAGVTETQYF. The CDR3 DNA reads TGTGCTAGCTCGCTAGCGGGAGTCACGGAGACCCAGTACTTC.

V gene TRBV24-1 combines with J gene TRBJ2-3; D perhaps matches TRBD1 (5 bases). Germline CDR1 and CDR2: KGHDR and SFDVKD. The germline V and J ends were trimmed by 0 bases and 6 bases, with 9 bases remaining between them. The CDR3 totals 14 residues. The CDR3 sequence: CATSDLGRADTQYF. The CDR3 DNA sequence: TGTGCCACCAGTGATTTGGGCAGGGCCGATACGCAGTATTTT.

V is TRBV11-2 and J is TRBJ2-7, with TRBD1 matching 7 bases. CDR1 and CDR2 from the germline V gene are SGHAT and FQNNGV. The CDR3 consists of 14 residues. The junction had 8 bases not matched to a gene; V was cut back by 5 bases and J by 4 bases. The CDR3 DNA reads TGTGCCAGCAGCCGACCGGGACAGAATTACGAGCAGTACTTC. Protein product: CASSRPGQNYEQYF. Supplemented by reference TRBV11-2 and TRBJ2-7, the full variable domain reads EAGVAQSPRYKIIEKRQSVAFWCNPISGHATLYWYQQILGQGPKLLIQFQNNGVVDDSQLPKDRFSAERLKGVDSTLKIQPAKLEDSAVYLCASSRPGQNYEQYFGPGTRLTVT.

V and J are TRBV5-1 and TRBJ1-5; tentative D call: TRBD1 (5 bases). Per the germline V gene, CDR1 is SGHRS and CDR2 is YFSETQ. The germline V and J ends were trimmed by 4 bases and 0 bases, with 8 bases remaining between them. The CDR3 contains 14 residues. CDR3 DNA: TGCGCCAGCAGCCCGGACAATAGCAATCAGCCCCAGCATTTT. It is translated as CASSPDNSNQPQHF.

The chain joins TRBV7-9 to TRBJ2-1; TRBD2 matches 13 bases. V trimming: 4 bases; J trimming: 12 bases; junction bases outside the gene matches: 6. There are 14 residues in the CDR3. Germline CDR1 is SEHNR and CDR2 is FQNEAQ (reference sequence). The DNA for the CDR3 is TGTGCCAGCAGCTGGACTAGCGGGAGTATCGTGCAGTTCTTC. Translating it yields CASSWTSGSIVQFF.

The genes are TRBV7-3 and TRBJ2-2, with D possibly TRBD1 on 6 matching bases. Germline CDR1 is SGHTA and CDR2 is FQGTGA. The CDR3 is 15 residues long. The V end was cut by 5 bases, the J end by 4 bases, with 14 bases between. Here the CDR3 reads CASSPGTNPTGELFF. The DNA for the CDR3 is TGTGCCAGCAGCCCCGGGACAAACCCCACCGGGGAGCTGTTTTTT.

The DNA for the CDR3 is TGCGCCAGCAGCTCCGCTTTCGGGACTCGCACTGAAGCTTTCTTT. This translates into CASSSAFGTRTEAFF. The rearrangement links TRBV5-1 to TRBJ1-1; maybe TRBD1 (5 bases). The CDR3 is 15 residues long. The V end lost 3 bases, the J end lost 4 bases, and 16 bases lay between the germline ends. Per germline, CDR1 SGHRS and CDR2 YFSETQ.

The CDR3 sequence is CASSQGQGASTEAFF. The CDR3 nucleotides read TGCGCCAGCAGCCAAGGGCAGGGGGCATCCACTGAAGCTTTCTTT. The chain carries TRBV4-1 and TRBJ1-1; 8 bases line up with TRBD1. Germline V gene data show CDR1 as MGHRA and CDR2 as YSYEKL. V shed 1 base, J shed 4 bases, and the junction held 5 bases outside the gene matches. This CDR3 is built from 15 residues.

The chain carries TRBV11-2 and TRBJ2-2, with D possibly TRBD1 on 6 matching bases. V lost 5 bases, J lost 5 bases, and 12 bases lay in between. In germline, CDR1 is SGHAT, CDR2 FQNNGV. This CDR3 comprises 14 residues. The CDR3: CASSSIQGTGELFF. The CDR3 bases are TGTGCCAGCAGCAGTATTCAGGGGACCGGGGAGCTGTTTTTT.

The gene calls are TRBV9 and TRBJ2-7; 10 bases map to TRBD1. The length of the CDR3 is 16 residues. The trim removed 4 bases at V and 3 bases at J, leaving 10 bases unmatched. CDR1 and CDR2 from the germline V gene are SGDLS and YYNGEE. In DNA form, the CDR3 reads TGTGCCAGCAGCAAGACCGGACAGGGGGGGATCTACGAGCAGTACTTC. It translates to CASSKTGQGGIYEQYF. The full variable domain, completed using reference TRBV9 and TRBJ2-7, is DSGVTQTPKHLITATGQRVTLRCSPRSGDLSVYWYQQSLDQGLQFLIQYYNGEERAKGNILERFSAQQFPDLHSELNLSSLELGDSALYFCASSKTGQGGIYEQYFGPGTRLTVT.

This sequence joins TRBV28 and TRBJ2-5, with 9 bases matching TRBD1. Germline V gene lookup returns CDR1 MDHEN and CDR2 SYDVKM. The CDR3 runs to 16 residues. V shed 5 bases and J 5 bases; nucleotides not matched to a gene: 12. CDR3 DNA sequence: TGTGCCAGCAGTCTACTGATGGGACAGGGTGGTGAGACCCAGTACTTC. Its protein product is CASSLLMGQGGETQYF.